This T cell receptor (beta chain) was documented in a study of tumor-infiltrating lymphocytes in primary liver carcinoma. General observations from the study: The difference in top-250-clone fraction between tumors and blood was significant, favoring tumors (p = 0.039). Found in all five tumor regions were only about 8-24% of top clones.

Co-extracting RNA and DNA was done with 20-30 mg of unsorted bulk tissue as input. Samples came from superior, inferior, lateral poles and tumor centre. Turning to this clonotype: Its specificity is unknown. A read error may account for a junction end that differs from germline.

Synthesis of TCR beta cDNA was carried out from approximately 0.55 ug total RNA with a constant-region primer. Slightly modified ARM-PCR with three nested multiplex PCR rounds yielded TCR beta libraries. Running around 9 cycles apiece, the first two PCR rounds relied on TRBV1-TRBV30 forward primers together with a C-beta reverse primer. TCRdb re-analysed the multiplex PCR reads in MiXCR, keeping a single row per CDR3 protein. The sample lists over 40,000 distinct CDR3 sequences; 70% to 80% were seen once. This CDR3 is 15 amino acids long. Germline lookup yields CDR1 PRHDT and CDR2 FYEKMQ (reference sequence).

The sequenced material came from liver tumor tissue from sampling region 5. Subset: tumor region T5, tumor centre. V gene TRBV13 combines with J gene TRBJ2-3, with 10 bases aligning to TRBD1. The receptor was isolated from a man in his forties with primary liver carcinoma and hepatitis B virus infection. The CDR3 here is CASSPETGGTDTQYF. DNA for the CDR3: TGTGCCAGCAGCCCTGAGACAGGGGGCACAGATACCCAGTATTTT.